What follows are 5 T cell receptor beta chains derived from one specimen sequenced in a study of T cells in Graves' hyperthyroidism and ophthalmopathy. Regions amplified from RNA transcripts were the TCR beta CDR3 regions. Carried out on the TCR CDR3, a first-round RT-PCR used the HTBI primer set. Each CDR3 protein gets one entry after TCRdb re-called the multiplex PCR reads with MiXCR. The data hold about 350,000 distinct CDR3 sequences, with about 16% observed a single time. Sequenced sample: blood. The receptor source for this set is a woman aged 55-70 years with Graves' ophthalmopathy.

This clonotype was counted at least ten times. The chain uses TRBV12-3 or TRBV12-4 and TRBJ1-1; 9 bases are shared with TRBD1. V gave up 8 bases and J gave up 0 bases; unmatched junction bases: 7. The CDR3 totals 15 residues. The CDR3 DNA sequence: TGTGCCAGCCTGACAGGGGGTTGGATGAACACTGAAGCTTTCTTT. This translates into CASLTGGWMNTEAFF.

This clonotype was recorded at least ten times. V and J are TRBV12-3 or TRBV12-4 and TRBJ1-1, with 7 bases lining up with TRBD1. The CDR3 consists of 17 residues. Trimming cost V 3 bases and J 6 bases; bases outside gene matches: 16. This CDR3 reads CASSLLPTGLDSPEAFF. CDR3 DNA sequence: TGTGCCAGCAGTTTGCTTCCGACAGGGCTGGATTCCCCTGAAGCTTTCTTT.

This clonotype came up many times. This chain links TRBV28 with TRBJ2-5; perhaps TRBD1 as D (6 bases). Per the germline V gene, CDR1 is MDHEN and CDR2 is SYDVKM. This CDR3 has 14 amino acids. V was clipped by 5 bases and J by 4 bases, with 14 bases between them. CDR3 residues: CASSAPGHTETQYF. In DNA, the CDR3 is TGTGCCAGCAGTGCGCCGGGACACACAGAGACCCAGTACTTC.

This clonotype was found many times. The genes are TRBV6-1 and TRBJ2-2; unclear D gene. Germline V lookup: CDR1 MNHNS, CDR2 SASEGT. This CDR3 contains 15 residues. V gave up 8 bases and J gave up 0 bases, with 13 bases separating them. Here the CDR3 DNA reads TGTGCCAGCCGCAAGACACTACCGAACACCGGGGAGCTGTTTTTT. Translated: CASRKTLPNTGELFF.

About this clonotype: A read error is possible here, since a much larger clone lies one base away. This chain links TRBV20-1 with TRBJ2-1, with D unresolved. From germline, CDR1 is DFQATT and CDR2 SNEGSKA (reference sequence). The CDR3 sequence is 15 residues long. CDR3 residues: CSARNPQGAGDEQSF. The CDR3, as DNA: TGCAGTGCTAGAAACCCCCAAGGCGCCGGCGATGAGCAGTCCTTC.